These 31 T cell receptor beta chains were sequenced from one sample in a study of response to subunit inactivated influenza vaccine. Each CDR3 protein gets one entry after TCRdb re-called the RT-PCR reads with MiXCR. The sample records around 570,000 distinct CDR3 sequences, 11% being singletons. These records were also assigned to another study, of T cells expressing NK-cell markers. Per that paper: 5'RACE template switching built TCR beta cDNA with unique molecular identifiers.

The sample here was PBMCs from blood, taken on the day of vaccination. The receptors stem from a man in his fifties who received an inactivated influenza vaccine.

There are many counts of this clonotype. The V call is TRBV7-2, the J call TRBJ1-5, with D hard to call. The germline V and J ends were trimmed by 5 bases and 3 bases, with 17 bases remaining between them. The germline V gene encodes CDR1 SGHTA and CDR2 FQGNSA. CDR3 length equals 16 residues. The CDR3 DNA reads TGTGCCAGCAGCCTCTCGGGGATTGGGGTCAATCAGCCCCAGCATTTT. Protein sequence: CASSLSGIGVNQPQHF.

This clonotype was found a few times. The chain is built from TRBV12-3 or TRBV12-4 and TRBJ2-2; D is possibly TRBD1 or TRBD2 (5 bases each). This CDR3 contains 16 residues. Trimming removed 6 bases at V and 2 bases at J, with 16 bases between. The CDR3 loop reads CASSLSTGANTGELFF. For the CDR3, the DNA is TGTGCCAGCAGCCTAAGCACCGGGGCTAACACCGGGGAGCTGTTTTTT.

J is TRBJ2-7 and V is TRBV30, with TRBD2 matching 9 bases. The germline V gene has CDR1 GTSNPN and CDR2 SVGIG (reference sequence). Trimming at V came to 1 base and at J to 7 bases, leaving 2 bases not matched to a gene. The length of the CDR3 is 12 residues. This CDR3 reads CAWSALAGEQYF. For the CDR3, the DNA is TGTGCCTGGAGTGCACTAGCGGGTGAGCAGTACTTC.

The V call is TRBV12-3 or TRBV12-4, the J call TRBJ1-4, with 9 bases lining up with TRBD1. The CDR3 is 13 amino acids. After removal of 3 bases from V and 9 bases from J, the junction contained 2 bases not matched to a gene. CDR3 loop: CASSFTGGQKLFF. The CDR3 bases are TGTGCCAGCAGTTTTACAGGGGGCCAAAAACTGTTTTTT.

As concerns this clonotype: Its ends do not fully match the called genes, so a read error is possible. The rearrangement joins TRBV6-2 or TRBV6-3 to TRBJ1-1, with D possibly matching TRBD1 (6 bases). This CDR3 has 13 amino acids. CDR1 MNHEY and CDR2 SVGEGT come from the germline V gene. The CDR3 DNA reads TGTGCCACGCGGTGGGGGGCGGACACTGATGCTTTCTTT. The encoded protein is CATRWGADTDAFF.

The J gene is TRBJ2-5, the V gene TRBV5-1; TRBD2 matches at 8 bases. V was pared by 0 bases and J by 5 bases, with 9 bases of the junction left unmatched. The CDR3 runs 16 residues. Germline V gene lookup returns CDR1 SGHRS and CDR2 YFSETQ. CDR3 loop: CASSLEGSGVRETQYF. Written as DNA, the CDR3 is TGCGCCAGCAGCTTGGAAGGTAGCGGGGTCCGGGAGACCCAGTACTTC.

This clonotype came up many times. The chain links TRBV18 to TRBJ2-1, with 9 bases identical to TRBD1. J was trimmed by 6 bases and V by 2 bases; bases with no gene match: 8. The CDR3 covers 16 residues. The V gene's germline CDR1 is KGHSH and CDR2 LQKENI. The CDR3 bases are TGTGCCAGCTCACCAAAAGGGACAGGGTCGGGCAATGAGCAGTTCTTC. The encoded protein is CASSPKGTGSGNEQFF.

This clonotype has at least ten counts. The genes are TRBV11-2 and TRBJ2-3, with TRBD2 identical over 8 bases. V lost 6 bases, J lost 2 bases, and 4 bases stayed unmatched. Germline CDR1 reads SGHAT; CDR2 reads FQNNGV. The CDR3 contains 14 residues. This chain's CDR3 is CASSRGGSTDTQYF. CDR3 in DNA: TGTGCCAGCAGTCGGGGGGGTTCCACAGATACGCAGTATTTT. Together with reference TRBV11-2 and TRBJ2-3, the CDR3 gives the full variable domain: EAGVAQSPRYKIIEKRQSVAFWCNPISGHATLYWYQQILGQGPKLLIQFQNNGVVDDSQLPKDRFSAERLKGVDSTLKIQPAKLEDSAVYLCASSRGGSTDTQYFGPGTRLTVL.

CDR3 nucleotides: TGTGCCAGCAGAGGGGGGGACAGGGTCTCCAAAGAGACCCAGTACTTC. Translating gives CASRGGDRVSKETQYF. The chain joins TRBV28 to TRBJ2-5, with 9 nucleotides matching TRBD1. The CDR3 covers 16 residues. With 6 bases clipped from V and 3 bases from J, the junction kept 11 bases outside the gene matches. Germline V gene lookup returns CDR1 MDHEN and CDR2 SYDVKM.

The sample holds many counts of this clonotype. CDR3 protein: CSVEAGNTGELFF. Written as DNA, the CDR3 is TGCAGCGTTGAGGCAGGAAACACCGGGGAGCTGTTTTTT. The chain joins TRBV29-1 to TRBJ2-2, with D unresolved. Trimming shortened V by 3 bases and J by 2 bases, and 7 bases separated the two germline ends. The CDR3 has 13 residues. CDR1 is SQVTM and CDR2 is ANQGSEA in the germline V gene.

This clonotype appeared many times. V usage is TRBV2 and J usage is TRBJ1-2, with D unclear. This CDR3 has 14 residues. V lost 7 bases, J lost 3 bases, and 15 bases lay in between. In germline, CDR1 is SNHLY, CDR2 FYNNEI. The CDR3 spells CASKEGFFDYGYTF. CDR3 sequence (DNA): TGTGCCAGCAAGGAGGGATTCTTCGACTATGGCTACACCTTC.

This clonotype appeared many times. This chain joins TRBV5-1 and TRBJ1-2; no clear D gene. The germline CDR1 and CDR2 sequences are SGHRS and YFSETQ. Trimming took 0 bases from V and 8 from J, leaving 11 bases between them. CDR3 length: 13 amino acids. The CDR3 DNA reads TGCGCCAGCAGCTTGGAGGTATCCGGCGGCTACACCTTC. Its protein is CASSLEVSGGYTF.

A few counts support this clonotype. The genes are TRBV7-2 and TRBJ2-3, with 9 bases matching TRBD2. The CDR3 is 17 amino acids. Per the germline V gene, CDR1 is SGHTA and CDR2 is FQGNSA. V shed 0 bases and J 2 bases; nucleotides not matched to a gene: 6. The CDR3 nucleotides read TGTGCCAGCAGCTTAGCGGAGGCTAGCGGGAACACAGATACGCAGTATTTT. It translates to CASSLAEASGNTDTQYF.

The chain combines TRBV4-2 with TRBJ2-7; weak D call: TRBD2 (6 bases). The V end lost 3 bases, the J end lost 3 bases, and 18 bases lay between the germline ends. Per the germline V gene, CDR1 is LGHNA and CDR2 is YNFKEQ. The CDR3 spans 16 residues. The CDR3 loop is CASSQGAEGPIYEQYF. The DNA for the CDR3 is TGTGCCAGCAGCCAGGGAGCGGAGGGACCCATCTACGAGCAGTACTTC.

The V and J genes are TRBV4-3 and TRBJ2-5; TRBD2 aligns across 7 bases. V gave up 0 bases and J gave up 2 bases; unmatched junction bases: 6. There are 16 residues in the CDR3. Germline CDR1 and CDR2: LGHNA and YSLEER. The CDR3 loop reads CASSQEVGGLQETQYF. CDR3 bases: TGCGCCAGCAGCCAAGAGGTGGGAGGGTTGCAAGAGACCCAGTACTTC.

The rearrangement links TRBV7-9 to TRBJ2-1, with TRBD1 matching over 7 bases. This CDR3 contains 17 residues. The ends lost 5 bases at V and 0 bases at J; junction bases unmatched: 10. The germline V gene has CDR1 SEHNR and CDR2 FQNEAQ (reference sequence). The CDR3 reads CASSNKKTGSSYNEQFF. DNA for the CDR3: TGTGCCAGCAGCAATAAAAAGACAGGGAGCTCCTACAATGAGCAGTTCTTC.

V is TRBV5-1 and J is TRBJ2-3; TRBD2 aligns across 8 bases. This CDR3 contains 15 residues. V was pared by 6 bases and J by 0 bases, with 6 bases of the junction left unmatched. The germline V gene has CDR1 SGHRS and CDR2 YFSETQ. CDR3 sequence: CASTPSGSSTDTQYF. In DNA form, the CDR3 reads TGCGCCAGCACTCCAAGCGGGAGTAGCACAGATACGCAGTATTTT.

The rearrangement links TRBV20-1 to TRBJ2-3; 7 bases are a match to TRBD2. This CDR3 has 15 amino acids. Germline V gives CDR1 DFQATT, CDR2 SNEGSKA (reference sequence). V dropped 6 bases and J dropped 2; count of bases not matched to a gene: 11. CDR3 in DNA: TGCAGTGCAGCTACTAGCGAATATCACACAGATACGCAGTATTTT. The encoded protein is CSAATSEYHTDTQYF.

This clonotype was counted a few times. This chain links TRBV7-9 with TRBJ2-7; 7 bases are shared with TRBD1. The germline gives CDR1 SEHNR, CDR2 FQNEAQ (reference sequence). This CDR3 has 13 residues. J was trimmed by 5 bases and V by 2 bases; bases with no gene match: 3. CDR3 amino acids: CASSLTGEHEQYF. CDR3 DNA sequence: TGTGCCAGCAGCTTAACAGGGGAACACGAGCAGTACTTC.

This clonotype was detected ten times or more. V usage is TRBV6-1 and J usage is TRBJ2-3; 11 bases align to TRBD2. CDR1 MNHNS and CDR2 SASEGT come from the germline V gene. The CDR3 contains 13 residues. The V segment lost 6 bases and the J segment 5 bases; nucleotides outside the gene matches: 1. CDR3 loop: CASSGTSGDTQYF. The CDR3 coding sequence is TGTGCCAGCAGCGGGACTAGCGGAGATACGCAGTATTTT.

J is TRBJ2-7 and V is TRBV4-1, with D perhaps TRBD2 (6 bases). The CDR3 covers 16 residues. Germline assignment: CDR1 MGHRA and CDR2 YSYEKL. The germline V and J ends were trimmed by 2 bases and 5 bases, with 19 bases remaining between them. This chain's CDR3 is CASSQQGPGDGNEQYF. CDR3 in DNA: TGCGCCAGCAGCCAACAGGGACCGGGGGATGGCAACGAGCAGTACTTC.

This clonotype was seen more than once but under ten times. J is TRBJ2-3 and V is TRBV5-1, with 8 bases identical to TRBD1. V shed 0 bases and J 1 base; nucleotides not matched to a gene: 7. The CDR3 covers 17 residues. Germline CDR1 and CDR2: SGHRS and YFSETQ. The CDR3 nucleotides read TGCGCCAGCAGCTTGGCCGAGATGACAGGGGGCACAGATACGCAGTATTTT. It is translated as CASSLAEMTGGTDTQYF. Full variable domain (outside the CDR3, taken from reference TRBV5-1 and TRBJ2-3): KAGVTQTPRYLIKTRGQQVTLSCSPISGHRSVSWYQQTPGQGLQFLFEYFSETQRNKGNFPGRFSGRQFSNSRSEMNVSTLELGDSALYLCASSLAEMTGGTDTQYFGPGTRLTVL.

The rearrangement uses TRBV4-3 and TRBJ2-3, with a possible D match to TRBD1 (5 bases). The germline CDR1 and CDR2 sequences are LGHNA and YSLEER. The CDR3 is 16 residues long. Deletions cut 0 bases from V and 2 bases from J, with 12 bases between. The CDR3 nucleotides read TGCGCCAGCAGCCAAGATAGGGGCGTAAACACAGATACGCAGTATTTT. Its protein is CASSQDRGVNTDTQYF.

The V gene is TRBV20-1, the J gene TRBJ1-2; tentatively, D is TRBD1 (6 bases). The CDR3 totals 15 residues. Germline CDR1 is DFQATT and CDR2 is SNEGSKA (reference sequence). V lost 1 base and J lost 2, with 14 bases in between. The CDR3 nucleotides read TGCAGTGCTAGAGGTTCGGGGGCGCAGAACTATGGCTACACCTTC. Amino acids: CSARGSGAQNYGYTF.

This clonotype has only a few counts. The V and J genes are TRBV5-1 and TRBJ2-3, with 10 bases fitting TRBD1. The V gene's germline CDR1 is SGHRS and CDR2 YFSETQ. The CDR3 contains 14 residues. The ends lost 3 bases at V and 5 bases at J; junction bases unmatched: 3. The chain's CDR3 is CASSSGDRGDTQYF. As DNA, the CDR3 is TGCGCCAGCAGCTCCGGGGACAGGGGAGATACGCAGTATTTT.

This clonotype was observed many times. The chain joins TRBV6-4 to TRBJ2-2; D unresolved. CDR1 and CDR2 from the germline V gene are MRHNA and SNTAGT. This CDR3 comprises 13 residues. V was trimmed by 6 bases and J by 2 bases, leaving 7 bases between them. Written as DNA, the CDR3 is TGTGCCAGCAGGGACGTAAACACCGGGGAGCTGTTTTTT. It specifies CASRDVNTGELFF.

This clonotype occurred a few times. The chain couples TRBV11-1 to TRBJ2-4; TRBD1 matches 9 bases. Germline CDR1 is SGHAT and CDR2 is FQDESV (reference sequence). V lost 4 bases, J lost 0 bases, and 13 bases stayed unmatched. The CDR3 has 19 residues. The CDR3 loop reads CASSSWTGAPILAKNIQYF. The CDR3 coding sequence is TGTGCCAGCAGCTCCTGGACAGGGGCCCCCATACTAGCCAAAAACATTCAGTACTTC.

This clonotype came up a few times. V usage is TRBV28 and J usage is TRBJ1-2, with TRBD1 as a possible D gene (5 bases). The CDR3 has 14 residues. The V gene lost 5 bases and the J gene lost 4 bases, with 14 bases spanning the gap. The germline V gene has CDR1 MDHEN and CDR2 SYDVKM. CDR3 amino acids: CASSPTGVAYGYTF. CDR3 bases: TGTGCCAGCAGTCCTACAGGTGTTGCCTATGGCTACACCTTC.

This rearrangement joins TRBV12-3 or TRBV12-4 to TRBJ2-3, with D unresolved. V was clipped by 5 bases and J by 2 bases, with 5 bases between them. The CDR3 runs to 12 residues. The CDR3 sequence is CASSKVTDTQYF. The CDR3 DNA reads TGTGCCAGCAGTAAAGTCACAGATACGCAGTATTTT.

The chain recombines TRBV28 with TRBJ2-2, with 9 positions matching TRBD2. Germline V CDR1 and CDR2: MDHEN, SYDVKM. The CDR3 loop spans 16 amino acids. Germline trimming cut 5 bases from V and 7 bases from J; bases unmatched to any gene: 11. This chain's CDR3 is CASSPRLAALYGELFF. DNA for the CDR3: TGTGCCAGCAGTCCCCGACTAGCGGCTCTGTACGGGGAGCTGTTTTTT. Filled out from reference TRBV28 and TRBJ2-2, the complete variable domain reads DVKVTQSSRYLVKRTGEKVFLECVQDMDHENMFWYRQDPGLGLRLIYFSYDVKMKEKGDIPEGYSVSREKKERFSLILESASTNQTSMYLCASSPRLAALYGELFFGEGSRLTVL.

The chain carries TRBV28 and TRBJ2-7; 7 bases map to TRBD1. V was pared by 2 bases and J by 6 bases, with 10 bases of the junction left unmatched. Germline V CDR1 and CDR2: MDHEN, SYDVKM. This CDR3 is 15 amino acids long. As DNA, the CDR3 is TGTGCCAGCAGTTTACCCCACAGGGGTGCCCTCGAGCAGTACTTC. Translated, it gives CASSLPHRGALEQYF. Full variable domain (missing parts from reference TRBV28 and TRBJ2-7): DVKVTQSSRYLVKRTGEKVFLECVQDMDHENMFWYRQDPGLGLRLIYFSYDVKMKEKGDIPEGYSVSREKKERFSLILESASTNQTSMYLCASSLPHRGALEQYFGPGTRLTVT.